These T cell receptor beta chains were read from a single sample in a study of cytomegalovirus exposure and HLA in healthy donors. TCRdb's table, derived via immunoSEQ multiplex PCR, lists solely in-frame clones and lacks some. The sample carries some 130,000 clones, around a tenth recorded once. Material: PBMCs. These receptors originate from a man in his fifties in good health and CMV-seronegative. The CDR3 runs from the conserved cysteine through the conserved F or W. D genes are given only for firm matches. Size is stated for part of the rows, as once, few or many counts, or as a class when the clone is expanded.

D gene,V gene,J gene,clone size,CDR3 protein,CDR3 DNA
NA,TRBV23-1,TRBJ2-1,NA,CASTGESRLTYNEQFF,TGCGCCAGCACCGGGGAATCGCGGCTTACCTACAATGAGCAGTTCTTC
NA,TRBV27,TRBJ2-1,NA,CASARLDYNEQFF,TGTGCCAGCGCTAGGCTAGATTACAATGAGCAGTTCTTC
NA,TRBV30,TRBJ2-7,NA,CAWSGEYSYEQYF,TGTGCCTGGAGTGGTGAGTATTCATACGAGCAGTACTTC
NA,TRBV27,TRBJ2-2,NA,CASSHISNTGELFF,TGTGCCAGCAGTCACATATCGAACACCGGGGAGCTGTTTTTT
NA,TRBV6-5,TRBJ1-4,NA,CASSLSGANEKLFF,TGTGCCAGTTCCCTCTCGGGAGCTAATGAAAAACTGTTTTTT
NA,TRBV30,TRBJ2-1,NA,CAWSAGTGYNEQFF,TGTGCCTGGAGTGCCGGGACTGGGTACAATGAGCAGTTCTTC
TRBD1,TRBV7-8,TRBJ2-2,few,CASSLGQGDTGELFF,TGTGCCAGCAGCTTGGGACAGGGAGACACCGGGGAGCTGTTTTTT
NA,TRBV5-1,TRBJ1-1,few,CASSLSGTEAFF,TGCGCCAGCAGCTTGAGCGGGACGGAAGCTTTCTTT
NA,TRBV9,TRBJ1-4,few,CASSVGGTNEKLFF,TGTGCCAGCAGCGTAGGAGGGACTAATGAAAAACTGTTTTTT
TRBD1,TRBV29-1,TRBJ1-3,NA,CSVIIGTAGNTIYF,TGCAGCGTTATAATCGGGACAGCGGGAAACACCATATATTTT
TRBD1,TRBV6-5,TRBJ2-7,NA,CASSYSGTGYHEQYF,TGTGCCAGCAGTTACTCAGGGACAGGGTACCACGAGCAGTACTTC
NA,TRBV6-5,TRBJ2-5,few,CASSYSNQQETQYF,TGTGCCAGCAGTTACTCGAACCAGCAAGAGACCCAGTACTTC
NA,TRBV10-3,TRBJ1-5,NA,CAISAEASNQPQHF,TGTGCCATCTCGGCGGAGGCTAGCAATCAGCCCCAGCATTTT
NA,TRBV28,TRBJ1-2,NA,CASTSSRLYGYTF,TGTGCCAGCACCTCGTCCAGGCTGTACGGCTACACCTTC
TRBD1,TRBV27,TRBJ1-3,NA,CASRLDRDSGNTIYF,TGTGCCAGCAGATTGGACAGGGACTCTGGAAACACCATATATTTT
TRBD1,TRBV7-8,TRBJ1-2,NA,CASSLGDSRHYGYTF,TGTGCCAGCAGCTTAGGGGACAGTCGGCACTATGGCTACACCTTC
TRBD2,TRBV7-2,TRBJ2-2,few,CASSQGSGSPGELFF,TGTGCCAGCAGCCAAGGGAGCGGGAGCCCCGGGGAGCTGTTTTTT
NA,TRBV6-6,TRBJ1-5,few,CASSSSYPLANQPQHF,TGTGCCAGCAGTTCCTCCTATCCATTAGCTAATCAGCCCCAGCATTTT
NA,TRBV4-1,TRBJ2-3,NA,CASSQDVASGSTVDTQYF,TGCGCCAGCAGCCAAGACGTGGCATCGGGAAGTACGGTAGATACGCAGTATTTT
NA,TRBV11-3,TRBJ1-1,NA,CASSLRGGTEAFF,TGTGCCAGCAGCTTAAGGGGGGGCACTGAAGCTTTCTTT
TRBD1,TRBV30,TRBJ1-3,few,CAWSTGDFQSSGNTIYF,TGTGCCTGGTCGACAGGGGATTTTCAGAGCTCTGGAAACACCATATATTTT
TRBD2,TRBV5-1,TRBJ2-1,NA,CASSPPSGGAVEQFF,TGCGCCAGCAGCCCCCCTAGCGGGGGGGCAGTTGAGCAGTTCTTC
NA,TRBV5-4,TRBJ1-1,few,CASSLDTLNTEAFF,TGTGCCAGCAGCTTGGACACCCTGAACACTGAAGCTTTCTTT
TRBD1,TRBV7-9,TRBJ1-1,few,CASRRQGVSTEAFF,TGTGCCAGCAGAAGACAGGGGGTGAGCACTGAAGCTTTCTTT
TRBD1,TRBV9,TRBJ1-5,NA,CASSGDRGNFGSNQPQHF,TGTGCCAGCAGCGGGGACAGGGGGAATTTTGGGAGCAATCAGCCCCAGCATTTT
NA,TRBV5-6,TRBJ2-7,few,CASSLAVDEQYF,TGTGCCAGCAGCTTGGCTGTCGACGAGCAGTACTTC
NA,TRBV6-5,TRBJ2-5,NA,CASSPFTEETQYF,TGTGCCAGCAGCCCCTTTACGGAAGAGACCCAGTACTTC
TRBD2,TRBV6-1,TRBJ2-3,NA,CASSEPGGRRTDTQYF,TGTGCCAGCAGTGAGCCGGGCGGGAGACGAACAGATACGCAGTATTTT
TRBD1,TRBV2,TRBJ2-2,few,CASSMGTGTNTGELFF,TGTGCCTCTTCGATGGGGACAGGGACGAACACCGGGGAGCTGTTTTTT
TRBD1,TRBV30,TRBJ1-2,many,CAWKNRGGPYGYTF,TGTGCCTGGAAGAACAGGGGCGGCCCCTATGGCTACACCTTC
NA,TRBV5-4,TRBJ2-2,few,CASSLSRGANTGELFF,TGTGCCAGCAGCTTGTCGCGAGGTGCGAACACCGGGGAGCTGTTTTTT
TRBD2,TRBV7-7,TRBJ2-7,few,CASSRGTSGSYEQYF,TGTGCCAGCAGCCGAGGGACTAGCGGGAGCTACGAGCAGTACTTC
NA,TRBV11-3,TRBJ2-2,few,CASSLGRTGELFF,TGTGCCAGCAGCTTGGGGCGAACCGGGGAGCTGTTTTTT
NA,TRBV16,TRBJ2-5,few,CASSRREGYQETQYF,TGTGCCAGCAGCCGCCGCGAGGGATACCAAGAGACCCAGTACTTC
TRBD2,TRBV30,TRBJ2-2,NA,CAWNGRAGTSGSGGELFF,TGTGCCTGGAACGGCAGGGCAGGCACTAGCGGGAGCGGGGGGGAGCTGTTTTTT
TRBD1,TRBV28,TRBJ1-2,NA,CASRLTGGGGYTF,TGTGCCAGCAGACTCACAGGGGGCGGTGGCTACACCTTC
NA,TRBV6-5,TRBJ1-2,few,CASSYSGRGYGYTF,TGTGCCAGCAGTTACTCTGGCAGGGGCTATGGCTACACCTTC
NA,TRBV2,TRBJ1-5,few,CASSPQLQGGQPQHF,TGTGCCAGCAGCCCCCAATTACAGGGCGGTCAGCCCCAGCATTTT
NA,TRBV19,TRBJ2-7,NA,CASSPGGALYEQYF,TGTGCCAGTAGTCCCGGGGGAGCACTCTACGAGCAGTACTTC
TRBD2,TRBV19,TRBJ2-1,NA,CASSGGRSDEQFF,TGTGCCAGTAGCGGGGGGAGAAGCGATGAGCAGTTCTTC
TRBD1,TRBV18,TRBJ1-1,few,CASSPSLDRAWNTEAFF,TGTGCCAGCTCACCATCTCTGGACAGGGCATGGAACACTGAAGCTTTCTTT
NA,TRBV18,TRBJ2-5,few,CASSLRLVTAEETQYF,TGTGCCAGCTCGTTACGACTGGTAACGGCTGAGGAGACCCAGTACTTC
NA,TRBV29-1,TRBJ2-5,NA,CSVGKGRSKETQYF,TGCAGCGTTGGAAAGGGGCGATCTAAAGAGACCCAGTACTTC
NA,TRBV30,TRBJ1-1,NA,CAWIGQLNTEAFF,TGTGCCTGGATAGGACAACTGAACACTGAAGCTTTCTTT
NA,TRBV28,TRBJ1-2,few,CASSSTKNYGYTF,TGTGCCAGCAGTTCCACAAAAAACTATGGCTACACCTTC
NA,TRBV6-6,TRBJ2-5,NA,CASSSGLGGDQETQYF,TGTGCCAGCAGTTCCGGCCTCGGCGGGGACCAAGAGACCCAGTACTTC
TRBD1,TRBV10-1,TRBJ1-3,NA,CASSESTGQGDTIYF,TGCGCCAGCAGTGAGTCGACAGGACAGGGGGACACCATATATTTT
NA,TRBV28,TRBJ1-3,NA,CASSTPGVRNTIYF,TGTGCCAGCAGTACTCCAGGGGTGAGAAACACCATATATTTT
TRBD1,TRBV29-1,TRBJ1-5,NA,CSVEYFQDRGSNQPQHF,TGCAGCGTTGAATACTTCCAGGACAGGGGCTCGAATCAGCCCCAGCATTTT